Included here is one T cell receptor beta chain sequence, with context. This CDR3 is 16 amino acids long. In germline, CDR1 is LGHNA, CDR2 YNFKEQ. V dropped 4 bases and J dropped 6 bases, with 20 bases sitting between them. The data were obtained in a study of cytomegalovirus exposure and HLA in healthy donors. For the study at large: The 120 validation repertoires used the same platform as the 550 to 700 first-cohort repertoires (as reported by a later analysis).

TCRdb's table, derived via immunoSEQ multiplex PCR, lists solely in-frame clones and lacks some. This repertoire shows about 110,000 clones, more than 70% found once; its top ten account for more than 2%. The roughly 120-subject validation cohort, separate from the roughly 670-subject first cohort, included the donors. The specimen was PBMCs. The chain combines TRBV4-2 with TRBJ2-3, with a tentative D call TRBD1 (5 bases). The sequence was obtained from a woman between 18 and 29 years old in good health and CMV-seronegative. The CDR3 is CASSRSLQAVRDTQYF. CDR3 nucleotides: TGTGCCAGCAGCCGAAGTCTACAGGCCGTGCGGGATACGCAGTATTTT.